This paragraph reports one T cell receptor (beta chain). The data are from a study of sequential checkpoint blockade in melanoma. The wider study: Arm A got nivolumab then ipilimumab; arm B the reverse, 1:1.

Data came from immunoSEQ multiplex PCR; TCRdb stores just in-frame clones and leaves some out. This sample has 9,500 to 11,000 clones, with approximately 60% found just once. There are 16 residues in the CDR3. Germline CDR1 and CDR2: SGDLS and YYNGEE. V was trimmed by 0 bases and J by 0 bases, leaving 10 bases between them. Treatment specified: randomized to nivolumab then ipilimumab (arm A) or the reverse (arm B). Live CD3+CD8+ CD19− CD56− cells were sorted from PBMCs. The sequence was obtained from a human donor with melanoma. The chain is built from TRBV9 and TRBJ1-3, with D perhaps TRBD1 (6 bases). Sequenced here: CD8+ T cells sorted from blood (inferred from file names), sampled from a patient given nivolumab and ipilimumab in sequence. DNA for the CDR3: TGTGCCAGCAGCGTAGTCCCAGGGGACTCTGGAAACACCATATATTTT. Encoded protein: CASSVVPGDSGNTIYF.